Following are 8 T cell receptor beta chains from one sample sequenced in a study of CXCR3-negative and CXCR3-positive naive CD8 T cells (dated by TCRdb to about 2019). Sequenced on a NextSeq 550. The Human TCR Profiling Kit (MiLaboratory) was used to make UMI-labeled 5' RACE TRB cDNA libraries. Following TCRdb reprocessing, every CDR3 protein sequence forms one entry, and DNA is not provided. This sample's table has entries for approximately 66,000 distinct CDR3 sequences. The ten largest clones add up to approximately 1.5% of the sample. The sequencing input was naive CXCR3- CD8+ T cells from blood. The cell subset or site label, read with the paper, signifies: CD45RO-CCR7+CD27+CD95- naive CD8+ T cells lacking CXCR3 (TNR3-). The receptors come from a human donor in good health. Some clones in this sample may be carry-over from other donors' samples.

The chain uses TRBV7-8 and TRBJ2-1; without DNA, the TCRdb call of TRBD1 cannot be checked. This CDR3 spans 14 amino acids. Per germline, CDR1 SGHVS and CDR2 FQNEAQ. The CDR3 protein is CASSPTLGDNEQFF.

The J gene is TRBJ2-7, the V gene TRBV6-2 or TRBV6-3; absent DNA, TCRdb's TRBD2 call cannot be checked. The CDR3 is 15 residues long. Germline CDR1 is MNHEY and CDR2 is SVGEGT. The CDR3 spells CASNPASGGNYEQYF.

This rearrangement joins TRBV4-1 to TRBJ1-6; TCRdb's D call of TRBD1 is untestable without DNA. The germline V gene encodes CDR1 MGHRA and CDR2 YSYEKL. This CDR3 spans 16 amino acids. The CDR3 protein is CASSPHGQGGNSPLHF.

The rearrangement links TRBV6-6 to TRBJ2-3; TCRdb's D gene call, TRBD2, goes unchecked for lack of DNA. The CDR3 sequence is 19 residues long. Germline V gene sequence: CDR1 MNHNY, CDR2 SVGAGI (reference sequence). CDR3 sequence: CASSYLIPGLAGNTDTQYF.

The CDR3 loop is CASSIGHLNTEAFF. J is TRBJ1-1 and V is TRBV19. CDR1 is LNHDA and CDR2 is SQIVND in the germline V gene (reference sequence). CDR3 length: 14 amino acids. Supplemented by reference TRBV19 and TRBJ1-1, the full variable domain reads DGGITQSPKYLFRKEGQNVTLSCEQNLNHDAMYWYRQDPGQGLRLIYYSQIVNDFQKGDIAEGYSVSREKKESFPLTVTSAQKNPTAFYLCASSIGHLNTEAFFGQGTRLTVV.

V is TRBV11-2 and J is TRBJ2-3; TCRdb picks TRBD2, but there is no DNA to check that call. This CDR3 is built from 20 residues. CDR1 SGHAT and CDR2 FQNNGV come from the germline V gene. The chain's CDR3 is CASSPQRGASGSYPTDTQYF.

The genes are TRBV5-5 and TRBJ2-1; TCRdb's D call, TRBD1, is unchecked because there is no DNA. Germline lookup yields CDR1 SGHKS and CDR2 YYEKEE (reference sequence). This CDR3 comprises 15 residues. CDR3 sequence: CASSFGTTGSDEQFF. Drawing the rest from reference TRBV5-5 and TRBJ2-1, the complete variable domain is DAGVTQSPTHLIKTRGQQVTLRCSPISGHKSVSWYQQVLGQGPQFIFQYYEKEERGRGNFPDRFSARQFPNYSSELNVNALLLGDSALYLCASSFGTTGSDEQFFGPGTRLTVL.

The V and J genes are TRBV20-1 and TRBJ1-1; TCRdb's D gene call, TRBD1, goes unchecked for lack of DNA. CDR3 length: 16 amino acids. The germline V gene encodes CDR1 DFQATT and CDR2 SNEGSKA (reference sequence). CDR3 loop: CSARTKGYRAMTEAFF.